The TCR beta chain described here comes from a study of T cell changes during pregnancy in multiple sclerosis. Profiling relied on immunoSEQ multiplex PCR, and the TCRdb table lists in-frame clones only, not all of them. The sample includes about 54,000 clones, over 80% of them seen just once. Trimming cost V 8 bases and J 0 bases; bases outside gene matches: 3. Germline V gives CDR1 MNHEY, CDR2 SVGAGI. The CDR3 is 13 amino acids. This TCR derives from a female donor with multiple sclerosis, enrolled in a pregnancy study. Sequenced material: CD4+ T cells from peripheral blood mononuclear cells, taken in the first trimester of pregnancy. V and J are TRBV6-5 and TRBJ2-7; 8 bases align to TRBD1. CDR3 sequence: CASGDRHSYEQYF. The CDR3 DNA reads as TGTGCCAGCGGGGACAGGCACTCCTACGAGCAGTACTTC.